This T cell receptor beta chain was captured in a study of T cell repertoires in cytomegalovirus infection. Study-wide context: It can be stated that public TCR beta signatures indicated CMV infection as well as a matching HLA type.

Germline values: CDR1 SNHLY, CDR2 FYNNEI. The CDR3 runs to 14 residues. With 4 bases removed from V and 4 bases from J, the gap between germline ends came to 11 bases. The sample holds a few counts of this clonotype. The antigen is undetermined. Study findings and constraints: Summed frequency of shared TCR beta families picked out CMV carriers who also had the relevant HLA. Ex vivo responses were dominated by HLA-C-restricted CMV-specific TCR beta clonotypes.

Using its own MiXCR run on the reads, TCRdb lists one record per CDR3 protein. Altogether 250,000 to 300,000 distinct CDR3 sequences are present, 20% to 30% being singletons, with the ten largest covering about 15%. The sequence was obtained from a human donor in good health (CMV status not recorded). Some clones in this sample may be carry-over from other donors' samples. V gene TRBV2 combines with J gene TRBJ1-3; the D gene is possibly TRBD1 (6 bases). Sequences were obtained from PBMCs. CDR3 residues: CASSVGGLGNTIYF. The CDR3 nucleotides are TGTGCCAGCAGTGTAGGGGGTTTAGGAAACACCATATATTTT.